This TCR beta chain was recovered during a study of cytomegalovirus exposure and HLA in healthy donors. Study in general: A prior analysis found 95 million to 140 million unique TCR beta sequences from 150 million to 200 million T cells.

General study points: In the analysis, some V segments, TRBV6-2 and TRBV6-3 included, were excluded as indistinguishable.

CDR1 SGHTA and CDR2 FQGNSA come from the germline V gene. This CDR3 is built from 14 residues. V was cut by 0 bases and J by 2 bases, with 6 bases left in between. The primer mix had 60 Vbeta and 13 Jbeta primers. Produced via immunoSEQ multiplex PCR; TCRdb's table is partial and in-frame only. The table for this sample gives fewer than 150,000 clones. Details on this clone: The antigen is not known.

Despite likely unrecorded immune exposures, the donors were nominally healthy at the time of sampling. The source of this sequence is a man in his forties in good health and CMV-seronegative. This chain joins TRBV7-2 and TRBJ2-3, with unresolved D. The sample comprised PBMCs. CDR3 sequence reads: CASSLARFTDTQYF. The CDR3 region has the DNA TGTGCCAGCAGCTTAGCGCGGTTCACAGATACGCAGTATTTT.